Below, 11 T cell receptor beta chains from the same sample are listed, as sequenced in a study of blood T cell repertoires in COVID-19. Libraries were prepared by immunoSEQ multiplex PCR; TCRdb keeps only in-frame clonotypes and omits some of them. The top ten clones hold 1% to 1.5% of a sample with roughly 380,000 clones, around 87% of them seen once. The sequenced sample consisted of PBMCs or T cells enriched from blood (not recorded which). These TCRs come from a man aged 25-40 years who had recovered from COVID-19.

This CDR3 reads CASSQQPRALYEQYF. The CDR3 DNA follows: TGCGCCAGCAGCCAACAGCCCAGGGCCCTCTACGAGCAGTACTTC. This rearrangement joins TRBV4-1 to TRBJ2-7; D may be TRBD1 (5 bases). V was clipped by 2 bases and J by 3 bases, with 14 bases between them. The CDR3 has 15 amino acids. CDR1 is MGHRA, CDR2 YSYEKL, per germline.

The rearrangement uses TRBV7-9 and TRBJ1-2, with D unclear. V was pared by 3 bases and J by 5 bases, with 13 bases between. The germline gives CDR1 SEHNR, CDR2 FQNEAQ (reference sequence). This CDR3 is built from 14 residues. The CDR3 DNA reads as TGTGCCAGCAGCTTCGAATCAGGAGGGTATGGCTACACCTTC. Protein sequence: CASSFESGGYGYTF.

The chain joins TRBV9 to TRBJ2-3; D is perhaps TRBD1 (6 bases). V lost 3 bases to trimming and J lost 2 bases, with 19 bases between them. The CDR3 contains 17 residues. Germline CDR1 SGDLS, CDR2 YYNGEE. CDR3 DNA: TGTGCCAGCAGCGGGCCCCCAGGGACACCCGTCACAGATACGCAGTATTTT. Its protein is CASSGPPGTPVTDTQYF.

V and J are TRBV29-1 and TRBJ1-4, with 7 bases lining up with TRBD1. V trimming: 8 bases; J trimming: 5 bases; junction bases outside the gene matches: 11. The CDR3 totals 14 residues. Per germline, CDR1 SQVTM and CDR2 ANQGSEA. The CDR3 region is CSTWSGGPNEKLFF. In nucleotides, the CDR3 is TGCAGCACATGGTCAGGGGGGCCAAATGAAAAACTGTTTTTT.

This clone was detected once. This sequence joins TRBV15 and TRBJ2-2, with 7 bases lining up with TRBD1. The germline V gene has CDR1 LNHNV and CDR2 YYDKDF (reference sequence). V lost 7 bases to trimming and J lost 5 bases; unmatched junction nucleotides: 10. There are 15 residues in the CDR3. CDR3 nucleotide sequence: TGTGCCACCAATCCCGACAGGGTAAAAACCGGGGAGCTGTTTTTT. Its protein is CATNPDRVKTGELFF.

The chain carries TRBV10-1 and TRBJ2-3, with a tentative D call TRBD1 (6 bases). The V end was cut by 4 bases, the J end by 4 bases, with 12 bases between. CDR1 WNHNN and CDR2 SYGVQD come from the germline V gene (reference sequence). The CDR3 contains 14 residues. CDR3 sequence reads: CASSVGGSPDTQYF. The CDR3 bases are TGCGCCAGCAGTGTTGGGGGCTCACCAGATACGCAGTATTTT.

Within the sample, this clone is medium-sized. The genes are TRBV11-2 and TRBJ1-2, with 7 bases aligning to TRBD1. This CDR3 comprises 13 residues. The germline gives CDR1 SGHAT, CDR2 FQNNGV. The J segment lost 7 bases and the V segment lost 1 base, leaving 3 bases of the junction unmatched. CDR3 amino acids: CASSLGQGSGYTF. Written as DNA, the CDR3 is TGTGCCAGCAGCTTAGGACAGGGCTCTGGCTACACCTTC.

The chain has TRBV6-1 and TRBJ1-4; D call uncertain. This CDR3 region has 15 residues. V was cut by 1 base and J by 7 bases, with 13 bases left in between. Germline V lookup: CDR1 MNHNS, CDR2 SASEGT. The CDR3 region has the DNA TGTGCCAGCAGTGAAGGGTCGCGCCTTGGTGAAAAACTGTTTTTT. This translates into CASSEGSRLGEKLFF.

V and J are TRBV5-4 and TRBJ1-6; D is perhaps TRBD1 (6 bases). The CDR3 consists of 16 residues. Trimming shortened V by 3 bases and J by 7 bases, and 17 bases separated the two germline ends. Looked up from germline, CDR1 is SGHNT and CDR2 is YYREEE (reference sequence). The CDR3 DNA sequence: TGTGCCAGCAGCTCGCCGATGAGTGGACAGAATTCACCCCTCCACTTT. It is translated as CASSSPMSGQNSPLHF.

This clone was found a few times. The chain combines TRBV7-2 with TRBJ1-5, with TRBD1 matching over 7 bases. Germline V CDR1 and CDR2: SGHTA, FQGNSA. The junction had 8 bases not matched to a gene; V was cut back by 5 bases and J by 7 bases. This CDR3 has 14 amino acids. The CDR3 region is CASSTNRGRQPQHF. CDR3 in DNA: TGTGCCAGCAGCACCAACAGGGGAAGACAGCCCCAGCATTTT.

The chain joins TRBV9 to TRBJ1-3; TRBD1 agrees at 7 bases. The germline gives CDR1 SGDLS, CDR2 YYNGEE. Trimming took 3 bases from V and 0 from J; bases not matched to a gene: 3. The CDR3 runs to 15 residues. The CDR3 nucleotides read TGTGCCAGCAGCGCCACAGGGGACTCTGGAAACACCATATATTTT. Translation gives CASSATGDSGNTIYF.